The T cell receptor beta chain under discussion was sequenced for a study of blood T cell repertoires in COVID-19 (dated by TCRdb to 2020 to 2021). Regarding the study in general: The collaborator samples originated in the United States, Italy and Spain and spanned the acute and convalescent phases of COVID-19. The material from the prospective study consisted of cDNA or gDNA derived from T cells, B-cell-depleted T cells, or PBMCs. Deeply sampled blood TCRbeta repertoires from subjects exposed to, actively infected with, or recovered from COVID-19 were included in the dataset. The repertoires were made available in a free public database intended to serve as a resource for research on the immune response to SARS-CoV-2. Samples came from the ongoing ImmuneRACE study (first 160 participants) plus 1,254 subjects from 6 global collaborators. The sample metadata nearly always contained a de-identified subject ID, COVID-19 status, age in years and sex. Where available, HLA class I and class II types were taken from metadata supplied by the sample provider and were not determined by assay-based typing. Summary of the overall study and its limitations: The amount of clinical and demographic metadata varied by source and participant and was provided uncurated.

The CDR3 runs 15 residues from the cysteine to the phenylalanine. The DNA shown is the 45-base CDR3, in frame from base 1. CDR1 and CDR2 are read off the germline V gene (reference sequence) as LNHDA and SQIVND. The junction carries 17 bases between V and J, which are trimmed by 11 bases and 0 bases respectively. Whole blood was collected in K2EDTA tubes by collaborating institutions according to the institutions' own protocols. Collaborator samples were shipped for TCRbeta analysis as frozen whole blood, isolated PBMCs, or DNA extracted from either sample type. On this clone: Its antigen is currently not known. Base quality data are lacking; no much larger clone is found one base away.

TCRbeta CDR3 regions were amplified from genomic DNA using the immunoSEQ Assay, a bias-controlled multiplex PCR. The authors' pipeline ran thus. The number of nucleated cells in each sample was estimated by amplification of reference gene primers within the assay. Sequence reads were collapsed and filtered to measure the absolute abundance of every unique TCRbeta CDR3 rearrangement. Productive Simpson clonality was computed per sample as the square root of Simpson's diversity index over productive rearrangements. As stored in TCRdb, this immuneACCESS dataset retains in-frame rearrangements with V and J assigned. A fraction of the clones does not appear; measured against another copy, unresolved V genes explain less than half of the discrepancy, and the remainder lacks a known reason. From that table come the V and J calls and clone size; the DNA was used to work out D and trimming. The sample includes roughly 250,000 clones, with about 90% observed a single time. The ten largest clones take up 2.3% of the sample.

Sequenced material: peripheral blood. The chain joins TRBV19 to TRBJ1-3; TRBD1 might be the D gene, on 5 matching bases. The clonotype originates from a woman between 45 and 60 years old with acute or convalescent COVID-19. The DNA sequence follows: TGTGCCTCCGGGGGGGGACGCAGCTCTGGAAACACCATATATTTT. Its translation reads: CASGGGRSSGNTIYF.